The source of this TCR beta chain is a study of cytomegalovirus exposure and HLA in healthy donors. About this clone itself: Its antigen is undetermined.

Points from the study as a whole: Many donors shared some public TCRs, even though most TCR sequences were rare. In an earlier analysis, in 540 or so donors, most V segments appeared productive either ~90% or ~30% of the time.

Trimming cost V 0 bases and J 6 bases, with 9 bases left between them. This CDR3 has 14 residues. Germline lookup yields CDR1 LNHNV and CDR2 YYDKDF (reference sequence). The PCR employed 60 Vbeta primers together with 13 Jbeta primers. The protocol was immunoSEQ multiplex PCR, while the TCRdb copy is restricted to in-frame clones and leaves out a portion. Of approximately 190,000 clones in the sample, 65% to 90% were seen once. Sequences were obtained from PBMCs. The chain has TRBV15 and TRBJ2-1; D remains ambiguous. The sequence was obtained from a man between 35 and 55 years old in good health and CMV-seropositive. CDR3 amino acids: CATSREFGGNEQFF. CDR3 nucleotides: TGTGCCACCAGCAGAGAATTCGGCGGCAATGAGCAGTTCTTC.